This T cell receptor beta chain was captured in a study of beta chain bispecific antibodies for T cell cancers (dated by TCRdb to about 2021). About the investigation overall: After T cells from healthy donors were cocultured with bispecific antibodies and T cell leukemia lines, the researchers used TRBV sequencing of the cells that survived to measure how much each TRBV family was depleted. Surface TRBV12 (TRBV12-3) was expressed by Jurkat cells, and surface TRBV5-5 was expressed by HPB-ALL cells.

Summary of the overall study and its limitations: Cross-reactivity of the anti-TRBV5-5 antibody with TRBV5-6 was attributed to high sequence similarity between the two genes. Except for the targeted genes and closely related genes, all other TRBV family members appeared to be unaffected by the TRBV-directed bispecific antibodies. Leukemia cell line cells were mixed with normal T cells in each sequenced sample, and most of the targeted TRBV signal was derived from the leukemia cells rather than from the normal T cells. Compared with anti-CD19, anti-TRBV12 exposure reduced the TRBV12-3 share of total TRBV signal by 98.9%; TRBV12-4 fell around 35%, not significantly.

This clonotype appeared many times. The antigen it recognizes is unknown. There are no base qualities to consult, and no much larger clone falls within one base. The treatment or condition label, as the study defines it: alpha-V12: anti-TRBV12 scFv linked to anti-CD3 scFv. For three to four days, T cells were expanded from blood mononuclear cells using either the anti-CD3 antibody OKT3 or CD3/CD28 Dynabeads. The anti-TRBV12 bispecific sample was taken from a coculture of Jurkat leukemia cells with normal T cells and was compared with an anti-CD19 bispecific control coculture. The culture conditions for expanded T cells were RPMI 1640 plus 10% fetal bovine serum, recombinant human IL-2 (about 90 IU/ml) and IL-7 (around 4.7 ng/ml). Each coculture mixed around 50,000 target cells and around 50,000 normal T cells with bispecific antibody in roughly 100 ul and was incubated at 37 degrees C for around 16 hours. Each bispecific antibody consisted of two single-chain variable fragments expressed in a single-chain diabody format with a His tag. Effector T cells came from healthy human donors; peripheral blood mononuclear cells were isolated from leukapheresis samples by Ficoll density gradient centrifugation.

The CDR3 goes from the cysteine to the phenylalanine over 15 residues. The read is trimmed to its CDR3 DNA, 45 bases read in frame from base 1. At the junction V is shortened by 2 bases and J by 4 bases; bases outside the gene matches: 9. The germline V gene gives CDR1 as SGHRS and CDR2 as YFSETQ. Unique molecular identifier barcodes were incorporated into the libraries and were used for clonotype quantification. Qiagen AllPrep DNA/RNA Micro kits were used to isolate total RNA, and an Agilent TapeStation was used to check RNA quality. TCR beta libraries were built by 5' RACE: cDNA synthesis followed by two PCR steps using TCR beta constant-region gene-specific primers. Sequencing of the TCR beta libraries was done on an Illumina MiSeq platform. The paper's processing steps were these. MIGEC, MiXCR and VDJtools were used to process the reads. Clonotype frequency was computed as the clonotype's share of unique molecular identifiers among all unique molecular identifiers in the sample. Any TRBV gene that IMGT lists as a pseudogene or open reading frame, and is therefore nonfunctional, such as TRBV1, TRBV12-1 and TRBV21, was left out. In-frame beta chains were kept once TCRdb had trimmed the public reads at Q25 with fastp and called clones with MiXCR. Rows merge per CDR3 protein into single entries with the most common DNA and genes. For this entry, the V and J calls and clone size follow TCRdb and not the study's own pipeline. For this sample there are about 20,000 distinct CDR3 sequences; just over 2% appear just once. The ten largest account for roughly 5% of the sample.

The sequence derives from a human donor in good health. Some clones in this sample may be carry-over from other donors' samples. The source material was healthy donor T cells cultured with leukemia cells, sampled from a culture containing a bispecific antibody targeting TCR Vbeta12. Recombination joined TRBV5-1 with TRBJ2-7; 7 central bases correspond to TRBD1. CDR3 region: CASSFLWDRTYEQYF. The DNA sequence is given as TGCGCCAGCAGCTTTTTATGGGACAGAACTTACGAGCAGTACTTC.